The 13 T cell receptor beta chains listed next were all sequenced from one sample in a study of cytomegalovirus exposure and HLA in healthy donors. Use of 60 Vbeta and 13 Jbeta primers characterized the PCR. Produced via immunoSEQ multiplex PCR; TCRdb's table is partial and in-frame only. The sample table sets out some 70,000 clones. Sequences were obtained from PBMCs. These receptors were obtained from a female donor in good health and CMV-seropositive.

The V call is TRBV6-6, the J call TRBJ1-1; D gene unclear. The germline V and J ends were trimmed by 7 bases and 2 bases, with 14 bases remaining between them. CDR3 length equals 14 residues. Per the germline V gene, CDR1 is MNHNY and CDR2 is SVGAGI (reference sequence). This CDR3 reads CASIPVGTNTEAFF. The CDR3, as DNA: TGTGCCAGCATACCCGTTGGCACCAACACTGAAGCTTTCTTT.

This rearrangement joins TRBV7-9 to TRBJ1-5; no reliable D call. Trimming cost V 2 bases and J 7 bases, with 12 bases left between them. Germline CDR1 reads SEHNR; CDR2 reads FQNEAQ (reference sequence). The CDR3 sequence is 14 residues long. The CDR3 DNA reads TGTGCCAGCAGCTTAAGCGGTAGCCAACAGCCCCAGCATTTT. Amino acids: CASSLSGSQQPQHF.

The genes are TRBV7-3 and TRBJ2-1, with 10 bases lining up with TRBD1. The CDR3 is 15 amino acids. Germline CDR1 is SGHTA and CDR2 is FQGTGA. The trim removed 4 bases at V and 7 bases at J, leaving 7 bases unmatched. In DNA form, the CDR3 reads TGTGCCAGCAGCTACCGGGACAGGGGTGTGAATGAGCAGTTCTTC. Translation: CASSYRDRGVNEQFF.

This chain links TRBV12-2 with TRBJ2-3; the DNA was not compared with TRBD2, the D call given in the table. TRBV12-2 is tagged as a pseudogene. The CDR3 is made up of 14 amino acids. The CDR3 here is CASRLGSGSDTQYF. The DNA of the CDR3 is TGTGCAAGTCGCTTAGGTTCGGGGTCAGATACGCAGTATTTT.

This chain joins TRBV6-1 and TRBJ2-7, with TRBD1 identical over 9 bases. V gave up 10 bases and J gave up 1 base; unmatched junction bases: 8. This CDR3 is built from 14 residues. Germline V gene data show CDR1 as MNHNS and CDR2 as SASEGT. The CDR3 coding sequence is TGTGCCACCACCCCGGGACAGGGTTCCTACGAGCAGTACTTC. Residues: CATTPGQGSYEQYF.

This chain uses TRBV5-4 with TRBJ1-2; D is undetermined. Germline CDR1 SGHNT, CDR2 YYREEE (reference sequence). V lost 5 bases and J 5 bases, leaving 19 bases between the germline ends. There are 15 residues in the CDR3. The CDR3 nucleotides are TGTGCCAGCAGGCTCGTCGGGGATGGGAGTTATGGCTACACCTTC. This codes for CASRLVGDGSYGYTF.

In DNA form, the CDR3 reads TGTGCCAGCAGCCGGGGATTATTGGCCGGGGAGCTGTTTTTT. Protein: CASSRGLLAGELFF. The chain links TRBV5-8 to TRBJ2-2; D is perhaps TRBD2 (5 bases). Per the germline V gene, CDR1 is SGHTS and CDR2 is YDEGEE. CDR3 size: 14 residues. V lost 4 bases and J 6 bases, leaving 13 bases between the germline ends.

V and J are TRBV5-4 and TRBJ2-7; 9 bases align to TRBD1. CDR1 SGHNT and CDR2 YYREEE come from the germline V gene (reference sequence). V gave up 3 bases and J gave up 5 bases; unmatched junction bases: 12. The CDR3 runs 16 residues. The CDR3, as DNA: TGTGCCAGCAGCTCAGGGGGTAGGACAGGGGCCCACGAGCAGTACTTC. Its translation is CASSSGGRTGAHEQYF. The full variable domain, rest sourced from reference TRBV5-4 and TRBJ2-7, is ETGVTQSPTHLIKTRGQQVTLRCSSQSGHNTVSWYQQALGQGPQFIFQYYREEENGRGNFPPRFSGLQFPNYSSELNVNALELDDSALYLCASSSGGRTGAHEQYFGPGTRLTVT.

The V gene is TRBV19, the J gene TRBJ2-7; 9 positions match TRBD2. Per the germline V gene, CDR1 is LNHDA and CDR2 is SQIVND (reference sequence). V dropped 3 bases and J dropped 3; count of bases not matched to a gene: 9. This CDR3 spans 16 amino acids. CDR3 sequence: CASSISLAGSLYEQYF. In nucleotides, the CDR3 is TGTGCCAGTAGTATCAGCCTAGCGGGAAGTCTCTACGAGCAGTACTTC.

The chain joins TRBV7-3 to TRBJ2-7; 8 bases align to TRBD1. Germline V gene data show CDR1 as SGHTA and CDR2 as FQGTGA. The J segment lost 5 bases and the V segment lost 5 bases, leaving 5 bases of the junction unmatched. The CDR3 consists of 13 residues. As DNA, the CDR3 is TGTGCCAGCAGCCCAGGGGGCATGGACGAGCAGTACTTC. Amino acids: CASSPGGMDEQYF.

The CDR3 is CASSPGTSGNTEAFF. CDR3 sequence (DNA): TGTGCCAGCAGTCCGGGGACATCAGGGAACACTGAAGCTTTCTTT. The chain uses TRBV6-6 and TRBJ1-1, with D maybe TRBD1 (6 bases). Germline lookup yields CDR1 MNHNY and CDR2 SVGAGI (reference sequence). This CDR3 region has 15 residues. Trimming cost V 5 bases and J 1 base, with 14 bases left between them.

This chain links TRBV7-9 with TRBJ1-4; 9 positions match TRBD1. Germline V gene lookup returns CDR1 SEHNR and CDR2 FQNEAQ (reference sequence). V dropped 6 bases and J dropped 7; count of bases not matched to a gene: 9. The CDR3 length is 15 residues. Written as DNA, the CDR3 is TGTGCCAGCAGTTCCCCCGGGACAGGGTTTGAAAAACTGTTTTTT. Protein sequence: CASSSPGTGFEKLFF.

The chain employs TRBV30 and TRBJ2-5, with TRBD2 matching over 9 bases. Trimming took 0 bases from V and 5 from J; bases not matched to a gene: 10. This CDR3 has 16 amino acids. Germline CDR1 reads GTSNPN; CDR2 reads SVGIG (reference sequence). Written as DNA, the CDR3 is TGTGCCTGGAGTGTACCTGGCGGGGGGGCCGGGGAGACCCAGTACTTC. Translating gives CAWSVPGGGAGETQYF.